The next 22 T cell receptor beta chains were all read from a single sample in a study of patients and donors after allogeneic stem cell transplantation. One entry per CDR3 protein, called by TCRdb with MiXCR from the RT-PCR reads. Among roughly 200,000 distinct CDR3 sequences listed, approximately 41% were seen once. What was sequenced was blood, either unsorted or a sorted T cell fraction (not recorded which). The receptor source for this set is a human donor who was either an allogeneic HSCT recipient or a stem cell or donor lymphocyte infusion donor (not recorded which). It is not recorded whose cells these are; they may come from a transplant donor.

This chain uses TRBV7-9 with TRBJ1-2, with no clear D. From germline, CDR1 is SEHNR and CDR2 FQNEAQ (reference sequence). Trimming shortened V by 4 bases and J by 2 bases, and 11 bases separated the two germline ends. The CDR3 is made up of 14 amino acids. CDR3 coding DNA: TGTGCCAGCAGCTACATACAAGGAAACTATGGCTACACCTTC. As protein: CASSYIQGNYGYTF.

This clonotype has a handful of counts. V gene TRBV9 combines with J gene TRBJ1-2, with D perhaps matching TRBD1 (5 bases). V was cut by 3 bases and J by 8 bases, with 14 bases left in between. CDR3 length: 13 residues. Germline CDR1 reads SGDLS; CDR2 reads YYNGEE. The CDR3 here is CASSDRDSGGYTF. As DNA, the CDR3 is TGTGCCAGCAGCGACCGGGACTCTGGGGGCTACACCTTC. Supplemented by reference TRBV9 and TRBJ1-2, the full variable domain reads DSGVTQTPKHLITATGQRVTLRCSPRSGDLSVYWYQQSLDQGLQFLIQYYNGEERAKGNILERFSAQQFPDLHSELNLSSLELGDSALYFCASSDRDSGGYTFGSGTRLTVV.

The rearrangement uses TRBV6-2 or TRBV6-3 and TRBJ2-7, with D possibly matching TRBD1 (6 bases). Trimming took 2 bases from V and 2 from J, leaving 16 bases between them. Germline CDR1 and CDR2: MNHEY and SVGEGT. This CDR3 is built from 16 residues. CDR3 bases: TGTGCCAGCAGTTACCTTGGACAGAGTCGGGCCTACGAGCAGTACTTC. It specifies CASSYLGQSRAYEQYF.

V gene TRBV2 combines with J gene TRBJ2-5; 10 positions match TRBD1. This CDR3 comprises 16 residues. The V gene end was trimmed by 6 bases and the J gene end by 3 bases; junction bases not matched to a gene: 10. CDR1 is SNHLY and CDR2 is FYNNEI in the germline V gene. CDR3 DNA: TGTGCCAGCAGGCCTGATGGACAGGGGGGAAAAGAGACCCAGTACTTC. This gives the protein CASRPDGQGGKETQYF.

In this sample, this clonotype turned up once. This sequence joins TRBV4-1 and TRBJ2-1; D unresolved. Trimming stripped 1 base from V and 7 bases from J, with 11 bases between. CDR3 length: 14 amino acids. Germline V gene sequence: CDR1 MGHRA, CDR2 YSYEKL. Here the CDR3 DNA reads TGCGCCAGCAGCCAAGTCACCCAGAGAAATGAGCAGTTCTTC. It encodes CASSQVTQRNEQFF.

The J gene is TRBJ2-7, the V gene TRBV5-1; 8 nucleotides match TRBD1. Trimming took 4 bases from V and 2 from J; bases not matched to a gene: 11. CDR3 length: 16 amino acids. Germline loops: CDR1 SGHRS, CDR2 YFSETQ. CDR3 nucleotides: TGCGCCAGCAGCGGCAGGGGGCCCCCTGCGGCCTACGAGCAGTACTTC. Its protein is CASSGRGPPAAYEQYF. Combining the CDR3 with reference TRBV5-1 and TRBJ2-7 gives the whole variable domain KAGVTQTPRYLIKTRGQQVTLSCSPISGHRSVSWYQQTPGQGLQFLFEYFSETQRNKGNFPGRFSGRQFSNSRSEMNVSTLELGDSALYLCASSGRGPPAAYEQYFGPGTRLTVT.

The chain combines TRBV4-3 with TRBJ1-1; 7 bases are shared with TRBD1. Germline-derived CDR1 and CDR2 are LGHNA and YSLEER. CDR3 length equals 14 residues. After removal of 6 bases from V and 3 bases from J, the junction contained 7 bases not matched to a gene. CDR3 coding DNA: TGCGCCAGCAGGACAGGGCTCGGAGACACTGAAGCTTTCTTT. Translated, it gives CASRTGLGDTEAFF.

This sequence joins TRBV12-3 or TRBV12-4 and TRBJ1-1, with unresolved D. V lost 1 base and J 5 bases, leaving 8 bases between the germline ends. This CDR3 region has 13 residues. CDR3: CASSLVPGTEAFF. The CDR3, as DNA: TGTGCCAGCAGTTTAGTTCCGGGGACTGAAGCTTTCTTT.

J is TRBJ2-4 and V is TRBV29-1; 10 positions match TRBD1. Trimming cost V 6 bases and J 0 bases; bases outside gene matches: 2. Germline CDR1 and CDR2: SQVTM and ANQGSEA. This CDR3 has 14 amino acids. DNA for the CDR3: TGCAGCGTGGGACAGGGGATAGCCAAAAACATTCAGTACTTC. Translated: CSVGQGIAKNIQYF.

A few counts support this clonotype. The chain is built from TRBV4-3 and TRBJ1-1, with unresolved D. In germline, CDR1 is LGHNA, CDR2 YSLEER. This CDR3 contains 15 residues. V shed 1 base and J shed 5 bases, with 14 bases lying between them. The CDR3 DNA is TGCGCCAGCAGCCAAGGGTCCGGGAAAGTGACTGAAGCTTTCTTT. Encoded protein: CASSQGSGKVTEAFF.

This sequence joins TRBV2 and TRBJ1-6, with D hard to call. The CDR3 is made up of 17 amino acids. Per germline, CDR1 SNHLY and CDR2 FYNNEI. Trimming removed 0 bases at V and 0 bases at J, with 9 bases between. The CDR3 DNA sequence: TGTGCCAGCAGTGAAGCGGGCCGCAGCTCCTATAATTCACCCCTCCACTTT. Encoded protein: CASSEAGRSSYNSPLHF. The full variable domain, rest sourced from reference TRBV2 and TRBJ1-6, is EPEVTQTPSHQVTQMGQEVILRCVPISNHLYFYWYRQILGQKVEFLVSFYNNEISEKSEIFDDQFSVERPDGSNFTLKIRSTKLEDSAMYFCASSEAGRSSYNSPLHFGNGTRLTVT.

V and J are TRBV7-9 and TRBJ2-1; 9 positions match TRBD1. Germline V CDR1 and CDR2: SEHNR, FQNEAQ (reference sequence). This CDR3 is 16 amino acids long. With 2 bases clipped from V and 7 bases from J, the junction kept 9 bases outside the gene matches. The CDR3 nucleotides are TGTGCCAGCAGCTTAACAACCGGGACAGGGAGAAATGAGCAGTTCTTC. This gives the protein CASSLTTGTGRNEQFF.

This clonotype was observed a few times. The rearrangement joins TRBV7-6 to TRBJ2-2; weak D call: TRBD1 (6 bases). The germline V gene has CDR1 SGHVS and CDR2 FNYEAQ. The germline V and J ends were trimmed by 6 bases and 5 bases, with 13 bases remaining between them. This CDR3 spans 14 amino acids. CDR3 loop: CASSSGVWTGELFF. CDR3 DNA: TGTGCCAGCAGTTCAGGGGTTTGGACCGGGGAGCTGTTTTTT. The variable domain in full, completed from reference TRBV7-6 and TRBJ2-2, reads GAGVSQSPRYKVTKRGQDVALRCDPISGHVSLYWYRQALGQGPEFLTYFNYEAQQDKSGLPNDRFSAERPEGSISTLTIQRTEQRDSAMYRCASSSGVWTGELFFGEGSRLTVL.

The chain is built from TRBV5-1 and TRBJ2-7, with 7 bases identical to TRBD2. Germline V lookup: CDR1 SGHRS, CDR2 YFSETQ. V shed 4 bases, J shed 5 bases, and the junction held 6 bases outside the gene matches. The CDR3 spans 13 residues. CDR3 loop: CASSHGTTHEQYF. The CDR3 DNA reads TGCGCCAGCAGCCACGGGACTACCCACGAGCAGTACTTC.

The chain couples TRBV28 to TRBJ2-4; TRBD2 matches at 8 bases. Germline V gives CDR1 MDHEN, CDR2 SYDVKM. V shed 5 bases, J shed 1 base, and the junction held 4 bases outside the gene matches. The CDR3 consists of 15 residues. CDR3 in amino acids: CASSPGGVAKNIQYF. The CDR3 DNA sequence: TGTGCCAGCAGTCCCGGGGGGGTGGCCAAAAACATTCAGTACTTC.

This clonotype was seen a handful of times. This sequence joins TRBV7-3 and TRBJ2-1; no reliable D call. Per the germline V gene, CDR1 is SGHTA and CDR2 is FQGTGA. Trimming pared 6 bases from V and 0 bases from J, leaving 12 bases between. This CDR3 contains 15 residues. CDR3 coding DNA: TGTGCCAGCAGTGCTACAGCTAGCTCCTACAATGAGCAGTTCTTC. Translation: CASSATASSYNEQFF.

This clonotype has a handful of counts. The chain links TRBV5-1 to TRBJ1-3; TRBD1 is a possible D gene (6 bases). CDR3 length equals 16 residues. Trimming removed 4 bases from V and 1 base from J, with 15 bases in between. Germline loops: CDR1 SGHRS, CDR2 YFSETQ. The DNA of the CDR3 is TGCGCCAGCAGCCTGGGGGCAGGCAGATCTGGAAACACCATATATTTT. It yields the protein CASSLGAGRSGNTIYF.

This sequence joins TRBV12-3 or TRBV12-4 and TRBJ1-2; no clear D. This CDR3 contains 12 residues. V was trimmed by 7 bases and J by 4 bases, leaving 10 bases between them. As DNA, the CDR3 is TGTGCCAGCACCGACTTAGGCTATGGCTACACCTTC. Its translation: CASTDLGYGYTF.

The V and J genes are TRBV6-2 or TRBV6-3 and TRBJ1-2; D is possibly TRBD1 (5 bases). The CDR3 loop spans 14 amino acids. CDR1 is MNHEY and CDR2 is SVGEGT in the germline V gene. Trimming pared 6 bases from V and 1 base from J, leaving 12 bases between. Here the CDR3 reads CASSSTALNYGYTF. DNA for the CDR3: TGTGCCAGCAGCTCGACAGCCCTTAACTATGGCTACACCTTC.

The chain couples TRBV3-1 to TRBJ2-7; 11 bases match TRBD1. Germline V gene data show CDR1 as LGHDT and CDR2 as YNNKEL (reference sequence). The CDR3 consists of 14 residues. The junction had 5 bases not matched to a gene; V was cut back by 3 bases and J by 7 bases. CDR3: CASSHGQGAFEQYF. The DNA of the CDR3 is TGTGCCAGCAGCCACGGACAGGGGGCGTTTGAGCAGTACTTC.

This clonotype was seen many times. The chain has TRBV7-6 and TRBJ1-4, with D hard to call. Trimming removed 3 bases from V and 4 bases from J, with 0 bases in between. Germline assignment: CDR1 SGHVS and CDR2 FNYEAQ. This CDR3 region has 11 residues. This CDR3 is CASSFNEKLFF. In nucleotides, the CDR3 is TGTGCCAGCAGCTTTAATGAAAAACTGTTTTTT.

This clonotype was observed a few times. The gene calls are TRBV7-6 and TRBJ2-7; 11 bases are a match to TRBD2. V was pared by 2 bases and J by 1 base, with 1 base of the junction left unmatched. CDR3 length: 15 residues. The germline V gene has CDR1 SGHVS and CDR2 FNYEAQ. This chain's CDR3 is CASSLTSGSSYEQYF. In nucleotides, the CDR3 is TGTGCCAGCAGCTTAACTAGCGGGAGTTCCTACGAGCAGTACTTC.